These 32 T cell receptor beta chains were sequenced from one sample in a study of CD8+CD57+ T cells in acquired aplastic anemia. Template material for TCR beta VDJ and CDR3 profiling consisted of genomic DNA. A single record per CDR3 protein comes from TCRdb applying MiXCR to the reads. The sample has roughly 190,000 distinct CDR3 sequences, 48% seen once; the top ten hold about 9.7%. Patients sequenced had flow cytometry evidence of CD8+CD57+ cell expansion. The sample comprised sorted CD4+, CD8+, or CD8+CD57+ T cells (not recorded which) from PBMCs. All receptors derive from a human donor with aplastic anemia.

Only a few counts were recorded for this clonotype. The CDR3 reads CASSYRDGTEAFF. The CDR3 DNA is TGTGCCAGCTCGTACAGGGACGGCACTGAAGCTTTCTTT. This chain uses TRBV27 with TRBJ1-1; weak D call: TRBD1 (6 bases). CDR3 length equals 13 residues. V was shortened by 8 bases and J by 4 bases, with 14 bases between the two germline ends. CDR1 is MNHEY, CDR2 SMNVEV, per germline (reference sequence).

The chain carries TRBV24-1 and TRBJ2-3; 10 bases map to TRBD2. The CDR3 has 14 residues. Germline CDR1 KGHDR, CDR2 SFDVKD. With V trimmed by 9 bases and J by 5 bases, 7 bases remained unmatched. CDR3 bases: TGTGCCACCGCAGATAGACTAGCGGGAGATACGCAGTATTTT. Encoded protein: CATADRLAGDTQYF.

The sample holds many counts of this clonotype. CDR3 in amino acids: CSARTGLGNQPQHF. CDR3 DNA sequence: TGCAGTGCTAGGACAGGGTTGGGCAATCAGCCCCAGCATTTT. This sequence joins TRBV20-1 and TRBJ1-5; 7 bases map to TRBD1. The CDR3 covers 14 residues. With 3 bases clipped from V and 2 bases from J, the junction kept 4 bases outside the gene matches. Germline V gives CDR1 DFQATT, CDR2 SNEGSKA (reference sequence).

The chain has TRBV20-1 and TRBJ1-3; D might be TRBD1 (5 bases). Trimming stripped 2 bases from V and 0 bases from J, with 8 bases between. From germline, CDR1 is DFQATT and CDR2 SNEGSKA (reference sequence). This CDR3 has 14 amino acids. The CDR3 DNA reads TGCAGTGCTAGACAGGGCACCTCTGGAAACACCATATATTTT. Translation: CSARQGTSGNTIYF.

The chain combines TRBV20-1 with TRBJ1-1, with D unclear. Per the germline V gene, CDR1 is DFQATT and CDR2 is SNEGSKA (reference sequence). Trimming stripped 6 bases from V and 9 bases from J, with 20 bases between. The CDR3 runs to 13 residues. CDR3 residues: CSAPPGEDRKAFF. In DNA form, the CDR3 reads TGCAGTGCGCCCCCGGGAGAAGACCGTAAAGCTTTCTTT.

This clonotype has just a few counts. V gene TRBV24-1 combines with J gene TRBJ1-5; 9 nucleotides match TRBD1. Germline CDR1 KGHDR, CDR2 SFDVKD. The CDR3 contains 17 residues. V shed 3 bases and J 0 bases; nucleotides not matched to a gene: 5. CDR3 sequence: CATSDPRTGDSNQPQHF. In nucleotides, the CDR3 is TGTGCCACCAGTGATCCAAGGACAGGGGATAGCAATCAGCCCCAGCATTTT.

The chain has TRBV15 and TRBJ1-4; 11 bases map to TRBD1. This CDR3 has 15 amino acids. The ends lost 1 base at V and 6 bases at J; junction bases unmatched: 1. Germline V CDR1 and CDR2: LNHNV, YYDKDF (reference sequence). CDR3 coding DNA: TGTGCCACCAGCAGAGTGGGACAGGGGGATGAAAAACTGTTTTTT. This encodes CATSRVGQGDEKLFF. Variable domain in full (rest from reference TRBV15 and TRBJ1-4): DAMVIQNPRYQVTQFGKPVTLSCSQTLNHNVMYWYQQKSSQAPKLLFHYYDKDFNNEADTPDNFQSRRPNTSFCFLDIRSPGLGDTAMYLCATSRVGQGDEKLFFGSGTQLSVL.

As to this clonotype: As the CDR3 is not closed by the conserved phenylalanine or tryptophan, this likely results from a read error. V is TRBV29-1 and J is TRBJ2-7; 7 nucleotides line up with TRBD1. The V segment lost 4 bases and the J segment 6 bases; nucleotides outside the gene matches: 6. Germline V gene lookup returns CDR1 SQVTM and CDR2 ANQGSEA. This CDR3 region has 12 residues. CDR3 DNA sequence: TGCAGCGTTGGGGACAGTACGGCCGAGCAGTACCTC. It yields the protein CSVGDSTAEQYL.

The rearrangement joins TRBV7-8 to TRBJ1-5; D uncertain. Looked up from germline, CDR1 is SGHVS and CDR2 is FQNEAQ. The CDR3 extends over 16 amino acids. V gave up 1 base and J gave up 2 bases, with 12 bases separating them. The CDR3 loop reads CASSLGPLGGNQPQHF. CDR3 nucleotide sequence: TGTGCCAGCAGCTTAGGCCCTTTAGGCGGCAATCAGCCCCAGCATTTT.

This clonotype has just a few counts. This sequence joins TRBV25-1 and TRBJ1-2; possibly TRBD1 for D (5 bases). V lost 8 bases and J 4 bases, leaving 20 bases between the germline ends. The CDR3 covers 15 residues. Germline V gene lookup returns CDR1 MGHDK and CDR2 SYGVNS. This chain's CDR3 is CASPVPGRMGYGYTF. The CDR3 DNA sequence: TGTGCCAGCCCTGTCCCAGGGAGGATGGGCTATGGCTACACCTTC.

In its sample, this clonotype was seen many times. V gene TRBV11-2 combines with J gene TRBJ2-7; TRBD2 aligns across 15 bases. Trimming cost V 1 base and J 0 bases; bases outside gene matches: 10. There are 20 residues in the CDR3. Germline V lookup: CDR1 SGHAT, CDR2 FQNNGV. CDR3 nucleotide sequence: TGTGCCAGCAGCTTAGTCGGAACCGGGACTAGCGGGAGGAGCTCCTACGAGCAGTACTTC. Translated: CASSLVGTGTSGRSSYEQYF. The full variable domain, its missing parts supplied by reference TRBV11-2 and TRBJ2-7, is EAGVAQSPRYKIIEKRQSVAFWCNPISGHATLYWYQQILGQGPKLLIQFQNNGVVDDSQLPKDRFSAERLKGVDSTLKIQPAKLEDSAVYLCASSLVGTGTSGRSSYEQYFGPGTRLTVT.

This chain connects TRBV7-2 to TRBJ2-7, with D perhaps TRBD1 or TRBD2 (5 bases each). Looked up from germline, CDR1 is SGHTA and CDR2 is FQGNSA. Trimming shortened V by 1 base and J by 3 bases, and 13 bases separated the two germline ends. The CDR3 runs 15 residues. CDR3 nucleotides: TGTGCCAGCAGCTTAGATATTGGGGACGGCTACGAGCAGTACTTC. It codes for CASSLDIGDGYEQYF. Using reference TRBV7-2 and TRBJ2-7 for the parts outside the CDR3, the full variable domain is GAGVSQSPSNKVTEKGKDVELRCDPISGHTALYWYRQSLGQGLEFLIYFQGNSAPDKSGLPSDRFSAERTGGSVSTLTIQRTQQEDSAVYLCASSLDIGDGYEQYFGPGTRLTVT.

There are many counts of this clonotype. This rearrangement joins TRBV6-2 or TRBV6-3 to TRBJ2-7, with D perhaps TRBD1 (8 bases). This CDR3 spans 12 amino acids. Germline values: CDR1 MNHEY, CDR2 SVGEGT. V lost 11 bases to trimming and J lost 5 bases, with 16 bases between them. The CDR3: CAANRGGNEQYF. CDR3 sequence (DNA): TGTGCCGCAAACAGGGGGGGCAACGAGCAGTACTTC.

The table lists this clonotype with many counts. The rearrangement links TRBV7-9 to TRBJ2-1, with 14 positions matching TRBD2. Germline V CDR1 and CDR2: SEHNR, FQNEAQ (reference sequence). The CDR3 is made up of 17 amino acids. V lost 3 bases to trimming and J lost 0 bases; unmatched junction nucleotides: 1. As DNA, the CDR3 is TGTGCCAGCAGCTTTGGGACTAGCGGGAGCTCCTACAATGAGCAGTTCTTC. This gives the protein CASSFGTSGSSYNEQFF.

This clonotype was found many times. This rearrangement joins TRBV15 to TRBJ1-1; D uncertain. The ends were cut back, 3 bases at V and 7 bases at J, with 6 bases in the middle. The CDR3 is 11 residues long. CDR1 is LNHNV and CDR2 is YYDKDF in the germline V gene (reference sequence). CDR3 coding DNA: TGTGCCACCAGCAGCGGGGTTGAAGCTTTCTTT. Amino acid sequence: CATSSGVEAFF.

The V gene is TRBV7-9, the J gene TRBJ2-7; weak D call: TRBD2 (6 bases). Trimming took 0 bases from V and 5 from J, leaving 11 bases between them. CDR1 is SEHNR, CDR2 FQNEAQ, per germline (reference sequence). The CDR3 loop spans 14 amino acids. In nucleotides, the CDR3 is TGTGCCAGCAGCTTAGCGTACGGGAGCGACGAGCAGTACTTC. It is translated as CASSLAYGSDEQYF.

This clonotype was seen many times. This chain's CDR3 is CATSRAAGRPNYGYTF. CDR3 coding DNA: TGTGCCACCAGCAGGGCGGCGGGGAGACCTAACTATGGCTACACCTTC. V usage is TRBV15 and J usage is TRBJ1-2; D remains ambiguous. CDR3 length: 16 amino acids. The V gene lost 3 bases and the J gene lost 0 bases, with 14 bases spanning the gap. Per the germline V gene, CDR1 is LNHNV and CDR2 is YYDKDF (reference sequence).

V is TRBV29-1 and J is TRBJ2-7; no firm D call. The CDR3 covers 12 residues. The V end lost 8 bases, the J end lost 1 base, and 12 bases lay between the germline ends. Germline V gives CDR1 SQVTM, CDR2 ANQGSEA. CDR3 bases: TGCAGCAGCAGGACGGATTCCTACGAGCAGTACTTC. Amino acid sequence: CSSRTDSYEQYF.

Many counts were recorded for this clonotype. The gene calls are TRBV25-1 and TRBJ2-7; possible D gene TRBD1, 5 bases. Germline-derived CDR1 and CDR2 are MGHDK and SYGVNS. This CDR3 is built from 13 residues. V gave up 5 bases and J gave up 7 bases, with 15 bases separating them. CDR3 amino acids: CASSPYQGREQYF. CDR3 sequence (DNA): TGTGCCAGCAGTCCATACCAGGGAAGGGAGCAGTACTTC.

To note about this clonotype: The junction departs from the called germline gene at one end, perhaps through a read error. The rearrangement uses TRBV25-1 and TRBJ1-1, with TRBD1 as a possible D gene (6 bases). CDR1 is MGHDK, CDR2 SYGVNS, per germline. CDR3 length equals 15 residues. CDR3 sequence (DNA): TGTGCCAGCAGTGCTTGGGGGCCGGTGAACACTGAAGCTCTCTTT. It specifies CASSAWGPVNTEALF.

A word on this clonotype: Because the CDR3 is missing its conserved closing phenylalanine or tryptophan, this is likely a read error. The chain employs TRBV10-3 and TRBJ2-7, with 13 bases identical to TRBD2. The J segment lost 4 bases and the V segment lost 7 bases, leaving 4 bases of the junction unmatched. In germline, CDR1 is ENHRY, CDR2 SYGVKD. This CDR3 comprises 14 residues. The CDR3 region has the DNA TGTGCCATCAAGACTAGCGGGGGGATGTACGAGCAGTACCTC. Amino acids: CAIKTSGGMYEQYL.

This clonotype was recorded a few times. CDR3 coding DNA: TGTGCCAGCAGGGGGACTAGCACAGATACGCAGTATTTT. Translated, it gives CASRGTSTDTQYF. The chain couples TRBV2 to TRBJ2-3; D might be TRBD2 (6 bases). The CDR3 has 13 amino acids. V shed 6 bases and J shed 0 bases, with 7 bases lying between them. From germline, CDR1 is SNHLY and CDR2 FYNNEI.

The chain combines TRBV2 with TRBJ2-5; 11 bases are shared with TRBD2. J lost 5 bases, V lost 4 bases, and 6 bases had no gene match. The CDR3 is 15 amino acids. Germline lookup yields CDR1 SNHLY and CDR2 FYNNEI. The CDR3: CASSALTSGVETQYF. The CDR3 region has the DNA TGTGCCAGCAGTGCCCTGACTAGCGGGGTGGAGACCCAGTACTTC. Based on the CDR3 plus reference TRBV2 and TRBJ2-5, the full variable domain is EPEVTQTPSHQVTQMGQEVILRCVPISNHLYFYWYRQILGQKVEFLVSFYNNEISEKSEIFDDQFSVERPDGSNFTLKIRSTKLEDSAMYFCASSALTSGVETQYFGPGTRLLVL.

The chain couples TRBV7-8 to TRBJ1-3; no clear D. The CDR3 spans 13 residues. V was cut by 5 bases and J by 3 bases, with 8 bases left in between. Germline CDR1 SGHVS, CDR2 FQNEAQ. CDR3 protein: CASSQRVGNTIYF. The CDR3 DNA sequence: TGTGCCAGCAGCCAGAGGGTTGGAAACACCATATATTTT.

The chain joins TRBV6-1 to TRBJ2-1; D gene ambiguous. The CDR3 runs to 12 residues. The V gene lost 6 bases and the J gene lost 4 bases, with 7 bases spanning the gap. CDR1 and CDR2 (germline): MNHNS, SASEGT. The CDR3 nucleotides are TGTGCCAGCAGCAAGAGTTACAATGAGCAGTTCTTC. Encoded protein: CASSKSYNEQFF.

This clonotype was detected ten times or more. CDR3 region: CASSLGGTVGSYEQYF. DNA of the CDR3: TGTGCCAGCAGTTTGGGCGGGACGGTAGGTTCCTACGAGCAGTACTTC. The chain links TRBV12-3 or TRBV12-4 to TRBJ2-7; a weak D match, TRBD2 (6 bases). Trimming stripped 3 bases from V and 1 base from J, with 16 bases between. The CDR3 is made up of 16 amino acids.

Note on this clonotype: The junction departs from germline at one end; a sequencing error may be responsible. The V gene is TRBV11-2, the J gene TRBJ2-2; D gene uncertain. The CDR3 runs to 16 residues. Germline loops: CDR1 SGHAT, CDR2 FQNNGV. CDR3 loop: CASSLDAGSGTGELFF. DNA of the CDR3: TGTGCCAGCAGCCTAGACGCTGGATCGGGCACCGGGGAGCTGTTTTTT.

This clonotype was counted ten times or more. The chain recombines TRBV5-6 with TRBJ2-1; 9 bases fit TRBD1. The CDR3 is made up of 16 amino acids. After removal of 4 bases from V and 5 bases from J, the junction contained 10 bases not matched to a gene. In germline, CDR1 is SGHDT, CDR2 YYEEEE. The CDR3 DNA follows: TGTGCCAGCAGCCGCCCTGGACAGGGGAAGGACAATGAGCAGTTCTTC. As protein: CASSRPGQGKDNEQFF.

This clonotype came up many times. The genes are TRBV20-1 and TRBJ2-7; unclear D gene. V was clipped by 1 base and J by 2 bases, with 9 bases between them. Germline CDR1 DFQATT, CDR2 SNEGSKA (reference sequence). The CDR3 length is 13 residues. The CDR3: CSARVSRAYEQYF. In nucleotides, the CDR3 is TGCAGTGCTAGAGTCTCTCGGGCCTACGAGCAGTACTTC.

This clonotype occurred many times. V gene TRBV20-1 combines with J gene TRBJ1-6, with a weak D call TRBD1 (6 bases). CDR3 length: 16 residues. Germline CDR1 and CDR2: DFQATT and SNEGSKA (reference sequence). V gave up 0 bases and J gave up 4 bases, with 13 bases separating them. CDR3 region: CSARDQGLIYNSPLHF. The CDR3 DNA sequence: TGCAGTGCTAGAGATCAGGGGCTGATATATAATTCACCCCTCCACTTT.

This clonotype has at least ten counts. CDR3 sequence (DNA): TGTGCCAGCAGCCCGATGGCGGGGGGGCCCAATCAGCCCCAGCATTTT. Amino acid sequence: CASSPMAGGPNQPQHF. The genes are TRBV7-2 and TRBJ1-5; TRBD1 is a possible D gene (6 bases). The CDR3 covers 16 residues. The V end was cut by 5 bases, the J end by 3 bases, with 17 bases between. Germline V gene lookup returns CDR1 SGHTA and CDR2 FQGNSA. Complete variable domain (other parts from reference TRBV7-2 and TRBJ1-5): GAGVSQSPSNKVTEKGKDVELRCDPISGHTALYWYRQSLGQGLEFLIYFQGNSAPDKSGLPSDRFSAERTGGSVSTLTIQRTQQEDSAVYLCASSPMAGGPNQPQHFGDGTRLSIL.

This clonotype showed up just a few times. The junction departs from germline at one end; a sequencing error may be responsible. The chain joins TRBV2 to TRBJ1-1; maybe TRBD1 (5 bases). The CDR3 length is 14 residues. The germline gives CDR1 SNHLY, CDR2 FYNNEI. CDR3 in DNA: TGTGCCAGCATAAAGGACACAATGGACACTGAAGTTTTCTTT. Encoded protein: CASIKDTMDTEVFF.